The text below deals with one T cell receptor (beta chain). This entry comes from a study of T cells after yellow fever vaccination. Study details: The SMART-Seq v4 Ultra Low Input method served to prepare the low-cell-number fractions.

With 5 bases clipped from V and 1 base from J, the junction kept 5 bases outside the gene matches. Germline CDR1 SGHAT, CDR2 FQDESV (reference sequence). CDR3 length: 15 amino acids. TCRdb processed the 5' RACE reads anew with MiXCR; each CDR3 protein has one entry. In the table there are 450,000 to 600,000 distinct CDR3 sequences, about 17% of which are singletons. This chain joins TRBV11-1 and TRBJ2-3, with 8 positions matching TRBD1. This clonotype was obtained from a young man who received the YFV17D yellow fever vaccine. Specimen: PBMCs, collected around 5 days after the first yellow fever vaccination. CDR3 sequence (DNA): TGTGCCAGCAGCCGAAAGGGACAGGGCACAGATACGCAGTATTTT. Translation gives CASSRKGQGTDTQYF.